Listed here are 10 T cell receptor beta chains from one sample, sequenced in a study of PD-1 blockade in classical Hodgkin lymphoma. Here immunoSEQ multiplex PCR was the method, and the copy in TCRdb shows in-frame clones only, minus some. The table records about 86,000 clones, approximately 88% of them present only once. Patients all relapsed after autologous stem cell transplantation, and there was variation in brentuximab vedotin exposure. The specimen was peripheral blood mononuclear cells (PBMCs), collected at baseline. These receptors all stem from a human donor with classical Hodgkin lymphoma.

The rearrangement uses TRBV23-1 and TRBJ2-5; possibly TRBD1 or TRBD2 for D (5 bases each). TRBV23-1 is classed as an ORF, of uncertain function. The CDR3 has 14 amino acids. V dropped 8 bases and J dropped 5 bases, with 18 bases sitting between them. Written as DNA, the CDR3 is TGCGCCAGCCGGCTTTGGGACCTAAGGGAGACCCAGTACTTC. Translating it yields CASRLWDLRETQYF.

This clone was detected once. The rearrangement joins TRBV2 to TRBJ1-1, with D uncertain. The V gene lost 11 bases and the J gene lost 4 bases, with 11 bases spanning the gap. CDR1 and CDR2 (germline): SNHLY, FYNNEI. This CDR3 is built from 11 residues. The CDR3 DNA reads TGTGCCGCAATCCTTACCACTGAAGCTTTCTTT. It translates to CAAILTTEAFF.

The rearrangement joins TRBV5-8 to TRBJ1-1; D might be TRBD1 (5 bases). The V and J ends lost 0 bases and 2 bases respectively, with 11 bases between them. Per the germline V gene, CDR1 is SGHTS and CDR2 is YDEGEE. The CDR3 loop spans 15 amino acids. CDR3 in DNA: TGTGCCAGCAGCTTGGAGCAGGGCCCTAACACTGAAGCTTTCTTT. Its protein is CASSLEQGPNTEAFF.

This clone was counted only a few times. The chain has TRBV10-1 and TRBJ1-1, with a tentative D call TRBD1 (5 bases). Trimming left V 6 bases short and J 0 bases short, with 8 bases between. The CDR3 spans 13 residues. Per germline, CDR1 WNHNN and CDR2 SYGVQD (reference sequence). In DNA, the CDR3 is TGCGCCAGCAGCAGGGAGCTGAACACTGAAGCTTTCTTT. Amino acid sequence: CASSRELNTEAFF.

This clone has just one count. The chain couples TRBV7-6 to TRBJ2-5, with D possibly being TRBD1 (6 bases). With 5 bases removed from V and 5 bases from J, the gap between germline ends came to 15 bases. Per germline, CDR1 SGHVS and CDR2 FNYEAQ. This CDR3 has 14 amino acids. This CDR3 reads CASSITGTGETQYF. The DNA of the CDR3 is TGTGCCAGCAGCATCACAGGGACCGGCGAGACCCAGTACTTC.

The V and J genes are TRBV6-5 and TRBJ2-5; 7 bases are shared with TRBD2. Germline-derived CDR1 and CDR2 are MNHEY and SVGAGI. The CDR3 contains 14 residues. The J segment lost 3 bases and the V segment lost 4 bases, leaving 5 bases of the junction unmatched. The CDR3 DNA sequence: TGTGCCAGCAGTTCCTTTGGGAGGGAAGAGACCCAGTACTTC. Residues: CASSSFGREETQYF.

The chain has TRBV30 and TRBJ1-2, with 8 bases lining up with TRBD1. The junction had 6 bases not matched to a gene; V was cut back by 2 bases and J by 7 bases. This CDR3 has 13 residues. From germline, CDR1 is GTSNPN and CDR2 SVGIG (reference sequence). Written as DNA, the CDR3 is TGTGCCTGGAGTAACAGGGGGAGTGGTGGCTACACCTTC. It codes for CAWSNRGSGGYTF.

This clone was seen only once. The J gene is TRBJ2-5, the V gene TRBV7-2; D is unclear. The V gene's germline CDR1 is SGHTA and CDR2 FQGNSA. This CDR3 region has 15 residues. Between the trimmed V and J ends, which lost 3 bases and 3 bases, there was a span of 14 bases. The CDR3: CASSLEVRYKETQYF. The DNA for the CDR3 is TGTGCCAGCAGCTTGGAAGTGAGGTATAAAGAGACCCAGTACTTC. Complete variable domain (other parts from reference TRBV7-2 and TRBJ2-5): GAGVSQSPSNKVTEKGKDVELRCDPISGHTALYWYRQSLGQGLEFLIYFQGNSAPDKSGLPSDRFSAERTGGSVSTLTIQRTQQEDSAVYLCASSLEVRYKETQYFGPGTRLLVL.

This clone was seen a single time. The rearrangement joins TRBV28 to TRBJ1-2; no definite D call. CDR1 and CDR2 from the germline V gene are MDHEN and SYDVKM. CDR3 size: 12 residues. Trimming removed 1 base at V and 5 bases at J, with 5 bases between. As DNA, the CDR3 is TGTGCCAGCAGTTTATCCCAGTATGGCTACACCTTC. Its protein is CASSLSQYGYTF.

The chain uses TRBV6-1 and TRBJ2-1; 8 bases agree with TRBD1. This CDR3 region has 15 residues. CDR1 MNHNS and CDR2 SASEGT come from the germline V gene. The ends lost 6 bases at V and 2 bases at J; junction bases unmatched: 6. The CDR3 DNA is TGTGCCAGCAGGATGGACAGGGCCACCTACAATGAGCAGTTCTTC. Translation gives CASRMDRATYNEQFF.